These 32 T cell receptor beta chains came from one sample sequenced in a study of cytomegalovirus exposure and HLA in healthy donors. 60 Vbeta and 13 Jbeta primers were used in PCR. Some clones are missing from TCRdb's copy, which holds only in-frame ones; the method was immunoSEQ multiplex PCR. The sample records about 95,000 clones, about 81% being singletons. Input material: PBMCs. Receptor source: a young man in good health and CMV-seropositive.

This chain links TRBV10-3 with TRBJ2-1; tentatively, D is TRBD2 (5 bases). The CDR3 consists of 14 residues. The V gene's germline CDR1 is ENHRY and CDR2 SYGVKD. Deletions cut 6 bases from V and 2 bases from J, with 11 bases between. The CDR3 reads CAIRVSGAYNEQFF. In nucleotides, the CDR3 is TGTGCCATCAGGGTCAGCGGAGCCTACAATGAGCAGTTCTTC.

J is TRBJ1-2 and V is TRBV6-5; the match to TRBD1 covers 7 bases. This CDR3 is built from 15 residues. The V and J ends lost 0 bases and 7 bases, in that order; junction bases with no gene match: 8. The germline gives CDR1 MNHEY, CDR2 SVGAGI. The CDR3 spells CASSYSDRRLSGYTF. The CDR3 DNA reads TGTGCCAGCAGTTACTCGGACAGGAGGTTGAGTGGCTACACCTTC.

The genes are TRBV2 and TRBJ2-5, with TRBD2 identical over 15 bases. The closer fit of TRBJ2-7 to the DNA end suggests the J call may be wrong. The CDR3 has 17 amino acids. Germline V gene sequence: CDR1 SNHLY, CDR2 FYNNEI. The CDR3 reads CASMTGLAGGVSYEQYF. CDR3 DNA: TGTGCCAGCATGACGGGACTAGCGGGGGGCGTCTCCTACGAGCAGTACTTC.

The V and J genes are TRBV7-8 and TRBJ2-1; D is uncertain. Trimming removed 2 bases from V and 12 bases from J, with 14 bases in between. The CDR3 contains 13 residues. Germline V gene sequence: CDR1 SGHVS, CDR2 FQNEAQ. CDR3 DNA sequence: TGTGCCAGCAGCTTAAAAGTAGATAGTCCGCAGTTCTTC. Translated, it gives CASSLKVDSPQFF. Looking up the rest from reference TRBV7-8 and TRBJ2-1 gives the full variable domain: GAGVSQSPRYKVAKRGQDVALRCDPISGHVSLFWYQQALGQGPEFLTYFQNEAQLDKSGLPSDRFFAERPEGSVSTLKIQRTQQEDSAVYLCASSLKVDSPQFFGPGTRLTVL.

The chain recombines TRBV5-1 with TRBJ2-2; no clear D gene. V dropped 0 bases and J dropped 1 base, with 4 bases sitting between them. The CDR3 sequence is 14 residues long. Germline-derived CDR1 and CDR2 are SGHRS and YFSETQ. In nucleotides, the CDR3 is TGCGCCAGCAGCTTGGTACAGAACACCGGGGAGCTGTTTTTT. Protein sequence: CASSLVQNTGELFF.

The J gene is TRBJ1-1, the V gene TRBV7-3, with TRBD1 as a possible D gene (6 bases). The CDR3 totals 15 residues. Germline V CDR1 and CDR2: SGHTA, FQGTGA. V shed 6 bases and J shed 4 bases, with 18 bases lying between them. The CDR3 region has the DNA TGTGCCAGCAGATCCCACGGGGCCAGGGGCACTGAAGCTTTCTTT. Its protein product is CASRSHGARGTEAFF.

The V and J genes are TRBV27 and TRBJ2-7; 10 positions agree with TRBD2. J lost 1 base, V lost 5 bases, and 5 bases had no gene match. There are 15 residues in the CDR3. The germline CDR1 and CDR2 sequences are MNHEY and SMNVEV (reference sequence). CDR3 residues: CASSPSGGTSYEQYF. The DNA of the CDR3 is TGTGCCAGCAGTCCTAGCGGGGGAACGTCCTACGAGCAGTACTTC.

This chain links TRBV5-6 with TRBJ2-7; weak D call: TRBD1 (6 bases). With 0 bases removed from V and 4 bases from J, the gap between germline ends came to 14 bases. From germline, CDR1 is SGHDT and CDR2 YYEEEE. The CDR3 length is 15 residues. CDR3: CASSLGHPQGYEQYF. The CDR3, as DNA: TGTGCCAGCAGCTTGGGCCACCCCCAGGGGTACGAGCAGTACTTC.

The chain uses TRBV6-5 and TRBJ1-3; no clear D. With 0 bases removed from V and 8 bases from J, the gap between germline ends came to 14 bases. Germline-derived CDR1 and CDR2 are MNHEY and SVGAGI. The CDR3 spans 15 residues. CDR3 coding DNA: TGTGCCAGCAGTTACTCGAACACACCATCAGACACCATATATTTT. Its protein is CASSYSNTPSDTIYF.

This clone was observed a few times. The CDR3 loop is CASSLVNRNTEAFF. CDR3 bases: TGTGCCAGCAGCTTGGTTAACAGGAACACTGAAGCTTTCTTT. The rearrangement uses TRBV5-4 and TRBJ1-1; no clear D. The CDR3 has 14 amino acids. V gave up 0 bases and J gave up 1 base, with 7 bases separating them. Germline values: CDR1 SGHNT, CDR2 YYREEE (reference sequence).

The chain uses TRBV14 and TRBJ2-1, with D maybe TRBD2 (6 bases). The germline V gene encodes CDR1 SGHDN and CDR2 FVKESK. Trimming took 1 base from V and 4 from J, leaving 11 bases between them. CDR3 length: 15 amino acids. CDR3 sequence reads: CASSQVGGVYNEQFF. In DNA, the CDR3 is TGTGCCAGCAGCCAAGTCGGGGGTGTTTACAATGAGCAGTTCTTC.

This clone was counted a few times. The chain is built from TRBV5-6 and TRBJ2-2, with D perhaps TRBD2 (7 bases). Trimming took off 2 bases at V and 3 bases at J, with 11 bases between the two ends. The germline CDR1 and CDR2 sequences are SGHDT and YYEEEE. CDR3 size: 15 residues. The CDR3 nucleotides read TGTGCCAGCAGCTTCGCGGGGGCGGACACCGGGGAGCTGTTTTTT. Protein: CASSFAGADTGELFF. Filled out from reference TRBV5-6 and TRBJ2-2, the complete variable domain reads DAGVTQSPTHLIKTRGQQVTLRCSPKSGHDTVSWYQQALGQGPQFIFQYYEEEERQRGNFPDRFSGHQFPNYSSELNVNALLLGDSALYLCASSFAGADTGELFFGEGSRLTVL.

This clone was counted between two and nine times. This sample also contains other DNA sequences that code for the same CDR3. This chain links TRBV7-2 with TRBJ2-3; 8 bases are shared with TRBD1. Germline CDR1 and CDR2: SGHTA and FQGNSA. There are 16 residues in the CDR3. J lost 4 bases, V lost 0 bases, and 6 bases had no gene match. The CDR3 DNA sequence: TGTGCCAGCAGCTTAGCGGGGACAGGAAGGGCAGATACGCAGTATTTT. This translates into CASSLAGTGRADTQYF.

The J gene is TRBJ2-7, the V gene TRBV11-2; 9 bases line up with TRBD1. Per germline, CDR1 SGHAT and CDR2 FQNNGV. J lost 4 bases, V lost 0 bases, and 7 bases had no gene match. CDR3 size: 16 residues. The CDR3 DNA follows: TGTGCCAGCAGCTTAGAGGGGACAGGGATATCGTACGAGCAGTACTTC. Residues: CASSLEGTGISYEQYF.

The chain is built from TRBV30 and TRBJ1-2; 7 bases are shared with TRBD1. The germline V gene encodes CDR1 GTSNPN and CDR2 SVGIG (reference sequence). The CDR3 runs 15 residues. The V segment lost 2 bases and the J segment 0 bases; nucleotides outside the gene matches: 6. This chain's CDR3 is CAWSLRQGANYGYTF. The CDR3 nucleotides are TGTGCCTGGAGTCTCAGACAGGGCGCTAACTATGGCTACACCTTC.

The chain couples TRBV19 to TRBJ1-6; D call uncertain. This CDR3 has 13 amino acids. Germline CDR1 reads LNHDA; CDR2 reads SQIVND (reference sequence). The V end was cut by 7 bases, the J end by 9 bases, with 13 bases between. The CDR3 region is CASTWRVGSPLHF. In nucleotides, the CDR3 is TGTGCCAGTACCTGGAGGGTGGGTTCACCCCTCCACTTT. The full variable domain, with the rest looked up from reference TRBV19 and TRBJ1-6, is DGGITQSPKYLFRKEGQNVTLSCEQNLNHDAMYWYRQDPGQGLRLIYYSQIVNDFQKGDIAEGYSVSREKKESFPLTVTSAQKNPTAFYLCASTWRVGSPLHFGNGTRLTVT.

The CDR3 nucleotides are TGCGCCAGCAGCCTCAGACAGGGACTGAACACTGAAGCTTTCTTT. It encodes CASSLRQGLNTEAFF. This chain joins TRBV5-1 and TRBJ1-1; 7 bases are a match to TRBD1. The length of the CDR3 is 15 residues. Looked up from germline, CDR1 is SGHRS and CDR2 is YFSETQ. J gave up 0 bases and V 4 bases, and 6 bases lay outside the gene matches. The variable domain in full, completed from reference TRBV5-1 and TRBJ1-1, reads KAGVTQTPRYLIKTRGQQVTLSCSPISGHRSVSWYQQTPGQGLQFLFEYFSETQRNKGNFPGRFSGRQFSNSRSEMNVSTLELGDSALYLCASSLRQGLNTEAFFGQGTRLTVV.

The CDR3 DNA follows: TGTGCCAGCAGGGAACAGGGGGCGCACACTGAAGCTTTCTTT. The encoded protein is CASREQGAHTEAFF. This rearrangement joins TRBV6-1 to TRBJ1-1, with 9 positions matching TRBD1. Germline V lookup: CDR1 MNHNS, CDR2 SASEGT. The CDR3 spans 14 residues. V shed 6 bases, J shed 3 bases, and the junction held 5 bases outside the gene matches.

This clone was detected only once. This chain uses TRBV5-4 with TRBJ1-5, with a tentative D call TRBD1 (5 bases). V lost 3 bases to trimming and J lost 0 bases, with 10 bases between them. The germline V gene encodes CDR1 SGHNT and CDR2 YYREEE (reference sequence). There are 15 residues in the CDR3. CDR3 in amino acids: CASSSGGSSNQPQHF. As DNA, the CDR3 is TGTGCCAGCAGCTCCGGGGGTTCTAGCAATCAGCCCCAGCATTTT.

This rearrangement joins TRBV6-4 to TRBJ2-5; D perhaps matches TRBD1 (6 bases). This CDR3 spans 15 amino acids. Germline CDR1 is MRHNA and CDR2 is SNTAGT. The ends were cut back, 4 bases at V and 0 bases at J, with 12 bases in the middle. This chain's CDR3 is CASSASPGDQETQYF. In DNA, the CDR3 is TGTGCCAGCAGTGCATCACCAGGGGACCAAGAGACCCAGTACTTC.

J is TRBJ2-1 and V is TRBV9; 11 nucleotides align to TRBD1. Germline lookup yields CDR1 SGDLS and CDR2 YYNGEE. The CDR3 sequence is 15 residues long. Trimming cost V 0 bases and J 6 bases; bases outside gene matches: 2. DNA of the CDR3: TGTGCCAGCAGCGTAGAGGGACAGGGGGTCAATGAGCAGTTCTTC. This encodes CASSVEGQGVNEQFF.

DNA of the CDR3: TGTGCCAGCCGGGACAGGGGCAATTCACCCCTCCACTTT. It codes for CASRDRGNSPLHF. The chain employs TRBV19 and TRBJ1-6; TRBD1 agrees at 10 bases. The CDR3 length is 13 residues. V gave up 9 bases and J gave up 7 bases; unmatched junction bases: 3. Germline assignment: CDR1 LNHDA and CDR2 SQIVND (reference sequence).

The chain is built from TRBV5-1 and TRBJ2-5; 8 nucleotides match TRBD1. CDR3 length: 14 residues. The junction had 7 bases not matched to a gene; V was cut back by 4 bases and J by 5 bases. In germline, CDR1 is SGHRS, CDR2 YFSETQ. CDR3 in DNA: TGCGCCAGCAGCACGGACAGGGCGGGGGAGACCCAGTACTTC. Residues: CASSTDRAGETQYF.

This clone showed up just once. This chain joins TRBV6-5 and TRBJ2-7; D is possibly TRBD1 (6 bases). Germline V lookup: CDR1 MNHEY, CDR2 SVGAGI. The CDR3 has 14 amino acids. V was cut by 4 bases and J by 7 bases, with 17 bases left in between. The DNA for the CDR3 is TGTGCCAGCAGTTTAACGACAGGTTCGGGGGAGCAGTACTTC. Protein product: CASSLTTGSGEQYF.

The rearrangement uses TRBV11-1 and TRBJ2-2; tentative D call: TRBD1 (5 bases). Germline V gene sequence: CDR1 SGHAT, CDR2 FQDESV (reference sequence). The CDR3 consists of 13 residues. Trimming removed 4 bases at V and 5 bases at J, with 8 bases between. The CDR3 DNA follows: TGTGCCAGCAGCTCCGGACAAACCGGGGAGCTGTTTTTT. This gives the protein CASSSGQTGELFF.

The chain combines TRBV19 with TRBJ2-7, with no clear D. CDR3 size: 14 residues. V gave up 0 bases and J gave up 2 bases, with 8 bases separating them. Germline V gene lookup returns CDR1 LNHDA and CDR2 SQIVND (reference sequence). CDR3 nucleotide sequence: TGTGCCAGTAGTATAGATGCAGGTACCTACGAGCAGTACTTC. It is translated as CASSIDAGTYEQYF.

This CDR3 is CASSLGSHLETQYF. The CDR3 DNA sequence: TGTGCCAGCAGCTTGGGTAGCCACCTAGAGACCCAGTACTTC. The rearrangement links TRBV7-7 to TRBJ2-5; D call uncertain. This CDR3 has 14 residues. Looked up from germline, CDR1 is SSHAT and CDR2 is FNYEAQ (reference sequence). The V and J ends lost 3 bases and 4 bases respectively, with 12 bases between them.

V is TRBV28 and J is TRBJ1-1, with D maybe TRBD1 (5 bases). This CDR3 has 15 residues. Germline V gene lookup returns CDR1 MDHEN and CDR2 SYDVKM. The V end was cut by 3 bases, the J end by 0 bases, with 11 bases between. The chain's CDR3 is CASSFFDRLNTEAFF. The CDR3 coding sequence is TGTGCCAGCAGTTTCTTCGACAGACTGAACACTGAAGCTTTCTTT.

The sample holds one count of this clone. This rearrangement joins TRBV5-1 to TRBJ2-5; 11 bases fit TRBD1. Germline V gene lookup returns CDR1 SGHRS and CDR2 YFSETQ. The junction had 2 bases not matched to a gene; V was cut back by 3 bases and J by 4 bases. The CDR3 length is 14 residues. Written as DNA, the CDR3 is TGCGCCAGCAGCTCCGGGACAGGGGGAGAGACCCAGTACTTC. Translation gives CASSSGTGGETQYF.

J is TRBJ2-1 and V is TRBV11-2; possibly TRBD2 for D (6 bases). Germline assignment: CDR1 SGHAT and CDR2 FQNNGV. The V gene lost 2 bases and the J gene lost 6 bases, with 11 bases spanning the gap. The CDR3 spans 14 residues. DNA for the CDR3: TGTGCCAGCAGCTTATCTTTCGGGGGCAATGAGCAGTTCTTC. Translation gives CASSLSFGGNEQFF.

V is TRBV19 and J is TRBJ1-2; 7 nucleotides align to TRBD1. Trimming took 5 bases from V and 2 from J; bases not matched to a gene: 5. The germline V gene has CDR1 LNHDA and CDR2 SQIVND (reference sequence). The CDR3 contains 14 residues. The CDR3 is CASSVTGTNYGYTF. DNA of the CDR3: TGTGCCAGTAGTGTGACAGGGACCAACTATGGCTACACCTTC.

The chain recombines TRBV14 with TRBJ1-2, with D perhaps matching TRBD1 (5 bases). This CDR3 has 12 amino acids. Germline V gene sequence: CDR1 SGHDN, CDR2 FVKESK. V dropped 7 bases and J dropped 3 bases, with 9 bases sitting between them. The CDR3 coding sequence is TGTGCCAGCAAGGGGTGGGACTATGGCTACACCTTC. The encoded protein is CASKGWDYGYTF.